A selection of T cell receptor beta chains follows, all from one sample in a study of cytomegalovirus exposure and HLA in healthy donors. Only in-frame clones appear in the TCRdb table, and some are missing; sequencing was by immunoSEQ multiplex PCR. Among over 150,000 clones listed, around three quarters were seen once. The specimen was PBMCs. The source of these receptors is a middle-aged woman in good health and CMV-seronegative. CDR3s include the opening cysteine and the closing phenylalanine or tryptophan. The order of the fields is D gene, J gene, V gene, clone size, CDR3 protein, CDR3 DNA. D genes are given only for firm matches. The listing skips clone size in some rows; elsewhere it reads once, few, many or a size class.

NA,TRBJ1-4,TRBV6-1,NA,CASSEARGRWANEKLFF,TGTGCCAGCAGTGAAGCGAGAGGGAGGTGGGCCAATGAAAAACTGTTTTTT
NA,TRBJ1-1,TRBV5-1,NA,CASNQGLGTEAFF,TGCGCCAGCAACCAGGGGTTGGGCACTGAAGCTTTCTTT
NA,TRBJ2-5,TRBV6-6,few,CASNENLETQYF,TGTGCCAGCAACGAGAATCTAGAGACCCAGTACTTC
NA,TRBJ2-7,TRBV28,NA,CASNVFRDEQYF,TGCGCCAGCAATGTTTTCAGGGACGAGCAGTACTTC
NA,TRBJ2-7,TRBV19,NA,CASSMEGSFYEQYF,TGTGCCAGTAGTATGGAGGGGAGCTTCTACGAGCAGTACTTC
NA,TRBJ2-5,TRBV10-1,NA,CASSDGGAPETQYF,TGCGCCAGCAGTGATGGGGGGGCGCCGGAGACCCAGTACTTC
TRBD1,TRBJ1-2,TRBV6-5,NA,CASAYGTGGNGYTF,TGTGCCAGCGCTTACGGGACAGGGGGCAACGGCTACACCTTC
NA,TRBJ1-1,TRBV5-4,NA,CASSFWGGSNTEAFF,TGTGCCAGCAGCTTTTGGGGGGGGTCGAACACTGAAGCTTTCTTT
NA,TRBJ1-1,TRBV5-4,NA,CASSLERAEVDGTEAFF,TGTGCCAGCAGCTTGGAGCGGGCGGAGGTAGATGGCACTGAAGCTTTCTTT
NA,TRBJ2-1,TRBV7-4,once,CASSLEQFLMGGTYNEQFF,TGTGCCAGCAGCTTAGAACAGTTCCTAATGGGTGGGACTTACAATGAGCAGTTCTTC
NA,TRBJ1-4,TRBV7-6,NA,CASSPTGPANEKLFF,TGTGCCAGCAGCCCCACAGGGCCGGCTAATGAAAAACTGTTTTTT
NA,TRBJ2-1,TRBV12-1,NA,CATCGAGSSYNEQFF,TGTGCCACGTGCGGGGCGGGTTCGTCCTACAATGAGCAGTTCTTC
NA,TRBJ2-7,TRBV28,NA,CASSLNGGWSYEQYF,TGTGCCAGCAGTTTAAATGGAGGCTGGTCCTACGAGCAGTACTTC
NA,TRBJ2-5,TRBV19,NA,CASSAHSRRETQYF,TGTGCCAGTAGTGCGCACAGCCGCAGAGAGACCCAGTACTTC
TRBD2,TRBJ2-3,TRBV6-6,NA,CASSSASGGNTDTQYF,TGTGCCAGCAGTTCGGCTAGCGGGGGGAACACAGATACGCAGTATTTT
TRBD1,TRBJ1-5,TRBV9,NA,CASSASDRALGQPQHF,TGTGCCAGCAGCGCCTCCGACAGGGCCCTTGGTCAGCCCCAGCATTTT
NA,TRBJ2-7,TRBV6-1,NA,CASSGHYEQYF,TGTGCCAGCAGTGGGCACTACGAGCAGTACTTC
NA,TRBJ2-6,TRBV6-1,NA,CASMASGANVLTF,TGTGCCAGCATGGCCTCTGGGGCCAACGTCCTGACTTTC
TRBD1,TRBJ2-2,TRBV19,NA,CASRGDRGPVPTGELFF,TGTGCCAGTAGGGGGGACAGGGGTCCCGTTCCAACCGGGGAGCTGTTTTTT
NA,TRBJ2-7,TRBV4-2,NA,CASSHPSEGEQYF,TGTGCCAGCAGCCACCCCTCGGAGGGGGAGCAGTACTTC
TRBD1,TRBJ2-7,TRBV27,NA,CASLATGESYEQYF,TGTGCCAGCCTCGCCACAGGGGAATCCTACGAGCAGTACTTC
NA,TRBJ1-5,TRBV4-2,NA,CASSQTRGMGRQPQHF,TGTGCCAGCAGCCAGACCCGAGGAATGGGGAGGCAGCCCCAGCATTTT
TRBD1,TRBJ1-1,TRBV5-1,NA,CASSGGTGGKGGTEAFF,TGCGCCAGCAGCGGAGGGACAGGGGGCAAAGGAGGGACTGAAGCTTTCTTT
NA,TRBJ1-4,TRBV27,NA,CASSFRNRATATKNEKLFF,TGTGCCAGCAGTTTCAGGAATAGGGCGACAGCGACGAAAAATGAAAAACTGTTTTTT
NA,TRBJ2-5,TRBV7-9,few,CASSGAETQYF,TGTGCCAGCAGCGGGGCGGAGACCCAGTACTTC
NA,TRBJ1-5,TRBV5-1,NA,CASSTYPGQNQPQHF,TGCGCCAGCAGCACCTACCCGGGACAAAATCAGCCCCAGCATTTT
NA,TRBJ1-2,TRBV28,NA,CASSFGETGYTF,TGTGCCAGCAGTTTCGGGGAGACAGGCTACACCTTC
NA,TRBJ2-6,TRBV19,NA,CASIQRHSGANVLTF,TGTGCCAGTATCCAGCGGCACTCTGGGGCCAACGTCCTGACTTTC
TRBD2,TRBJ2-1,TRBV11-3,once,CASSLDVAGGRGQFF,TGTGCCAGCAGCTTAGATGTAGCGGGAGGGAGAGGGCAGTTCTTC
NA,TRBJ2-6,TRBV19,few,CASSRLSGANVLTF,TGTGCCAGTAGCAGACTTTCTGGGGCCAACGTCCTGACTTTC
NA,TRBJ2-2,TRBV6-5,few,CASSYSAENTGELFF,TGTGCCAGCAGTTACTCGGCAGAAAACACCGGGGAGCTGTTTTTT
NA,TRBJ2-2,TRBV6-5,NA,CASSRGTDQTGELFF,TGTGCCAGCAGCCGCGGGACGGATCAAACCGGGGAGCTGTTTTTT
TRBD1,TRBJ1-1,TRBV29-1,once,CSGRLQGAGTEAFF,TGCAGCGGGCGATTACAGGGGGCAGGGACTGAAGCTTTCTTT
TRBD2,TRBJ2-2,TRBV19,NA,CASSPGGRPGELFF,TGTGCCAGTAGTCCGGGGGGTAGGCCCGGGGAGCTGTTTTTT
TRBD1,TRBJ2-5,TRBV2,few,CASKSTGWVETQYF,TGTGCCAGCAAATCGACAGGGTGGGTCGAGACCCAGTACTTC
TRBD2,TRBJ2-3,TRBV6-4,NA,CASSNQPGLNTDTQYF,TGTGCCAGCTCGAACCAACCGGGACTAAACACAGATACGCAGTATTTT
NA,TRBJ2-1,TRBV2,NA,CASRVGVSGYSNEQFF,TGTGCCAGCAGGGTCGGGGTATCCGGTTATTCCAATGAGCAGTTCTTC
TRBD1,TRBJ2-2,TRBV5-4,NA,CASSPGTGWGTGELFF,TGTGCCAGCAGCCCAGGGACAGGGTGGGGTACCGGGGAGCTGTTTTTT
NA,TRBJ2-5,TRBV5-1,NA,CASSLRGNEGTQYF,TGCGCCAGCAGCTTGCGAGGGAATGAAGGGACCCAGTACTTC
TRBD1,TRBJ1-4,TRBV29-1,once,CSAPDRANEKLFF,TGCAGCGCTCCCGACAGGGCTAATGAAAAACTGTTTTTT
NA,TRBJ2-2,TRBV18,NA,CASSPQGPLNTGELFF,TGTGCCAGCTCACCCCAGGGCCCCCTGAACACCGGGGAGCTGTTTTTT
TRBD2,TRBJ2-7,TRBV19,NA,CASRLAGTSYEQYF,TGTGCCAGTAGACTAGCGGGAACCTCCTACGAGCAGTACTTC
NA,TRBJ2-2,TRBV5-4,NA,CASSFGGGSGNTGELFF,TGTGCCAGCAGCTTTGGAGGGGGCAGCGGCAACACCGGGGAGCTGTTTTTT
NA,TRBJ1-1,TRBV7-2,NA,CASSLLFADTEAFF,TGTGCCAGCAGCTTACTTTTTGCGGACACTGAAGCTTTCTTT
TRBD1,TRBJ1-1,TRBV6-6,few,CASSPQGADTEAFF,TGTGCCAGCAGTCCACAGGGGGCGGACACTGAAGCTTTCTTT
NA,TRBJ2-7,TRBV18,NA,CASSTILEAAGEQYF,TGTGCCAGCTCAACGATACTAGAGGCCGCCGGCGAGCAGTACTTC